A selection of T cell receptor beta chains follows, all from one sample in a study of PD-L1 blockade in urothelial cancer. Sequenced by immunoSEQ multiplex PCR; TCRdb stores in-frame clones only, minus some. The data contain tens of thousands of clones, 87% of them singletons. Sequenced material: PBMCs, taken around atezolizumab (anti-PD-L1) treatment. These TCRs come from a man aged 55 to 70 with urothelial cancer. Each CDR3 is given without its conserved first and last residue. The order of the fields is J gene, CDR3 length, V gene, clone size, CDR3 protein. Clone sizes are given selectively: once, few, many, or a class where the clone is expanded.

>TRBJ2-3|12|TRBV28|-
ASRGRGAGDTQY
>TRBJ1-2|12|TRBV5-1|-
ASSRTGENYGYT
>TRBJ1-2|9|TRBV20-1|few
IADRQDGYT
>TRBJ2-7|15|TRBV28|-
ASSPDPDFKYSYEQY
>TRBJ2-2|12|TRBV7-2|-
ASSPRQNTGELF
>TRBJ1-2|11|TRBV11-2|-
ASSGQPGYGYT
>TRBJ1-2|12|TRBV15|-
ATSRDRGNYGYT
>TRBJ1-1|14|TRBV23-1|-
ASSQGSRGMNTEAF
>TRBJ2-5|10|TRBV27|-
ASRSGWETQY
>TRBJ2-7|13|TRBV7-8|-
ASSLGLVESYEQY
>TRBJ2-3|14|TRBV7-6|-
ASSLQGYPGTDTQY
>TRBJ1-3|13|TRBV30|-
AWSRAGTPGNTIY
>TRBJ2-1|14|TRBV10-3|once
AISESRDRVYDEQF
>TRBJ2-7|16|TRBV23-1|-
ASSHRDRGPPRHYEQY
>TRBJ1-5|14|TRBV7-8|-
ASSLGEQGGNQPQH
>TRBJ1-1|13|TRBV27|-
ASSLGSGGNTEAF
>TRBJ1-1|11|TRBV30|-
AWTGGFNTEAF
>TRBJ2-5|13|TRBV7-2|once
ASSFGAGAGETQY
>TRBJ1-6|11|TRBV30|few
AWTRDYNSPLH
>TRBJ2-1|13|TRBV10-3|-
AIRAGVSSYNEQF
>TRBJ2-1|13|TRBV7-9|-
ASSKGRGSNNEQF
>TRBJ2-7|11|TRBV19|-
ASSRSRAYEQY
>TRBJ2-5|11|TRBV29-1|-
SVKQGVGETQY
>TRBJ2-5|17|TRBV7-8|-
ASSLAPGVLAGAKETQY